The next 29 T cell receptor beta chains were all read from a single sample in a study of cytomegalovirus exposure and HLA in healthy donors. 13 Jbeta primers and 60 Vbeta primers were used for the PCR. Generated by immunoSEQ multiplex PCR, the TCRdb table keeps only in-frame clones and is missing some. The sample includes 120,000 or so clones, roughly 18% of them seen just once. The sample comprised PBMCs. The receptor set was obtained from a female donor in good health and CMV-seropositive.

Only a few counts were recorded for this clone. This chain links TRBV4-3 with TRBJ2-7, with TRBD2 as a possible D gene (5 bases). Per the germline V gene, CDR1 is LGHNA and CDR2 is YSLEER. The CDR3 consists of 15 residues. V was pared by 3 bases and J by 9 bases, with 21 bases between. CDR3 sequence: CASSQGLGPGWVQYF. CDR3 coding DNA: TGCGCCAGCAGCCAGGGGTTAGGTCCGGGGTGGGTGCAGTACTTC.

This clone was recorded a few times. The V and J genes are TRBV5-1 and TRBJ2-7; D gene uncertain. Deletions cut 6 bases from V and 5 bases from J, with 21 bases between. Germline CDR1 SGHRS, CDR2 YFSETQ. The CDR3 is 15 amino acids. CDR3 in DNA: TGCGCCAGCAACTCAGGCCCCCCAAAGATTGACGAGCAGTACTTC. Translating it yields CASNSGPPKIDEQYF.

The rearrangement uses TRBV10-3 and TRBJ1-2; TRBD1 aligns across 7 bases. Germline values: CDR1 ENHRY, CDR2 SYGVKD. The CDR3 totals 15 residues. J lost 11 bases, V lost 5 bases, and 17 bases had no gene match. The CDR3 here is CAISPGRHRGILYTF. The DNA of the CDR3 is TGTGCCATCAGTCCAGGCCGACACAGGGGAATACTATACACCTTC.

This chain uses TRBV10-3 with TRBJ2-1; TRBD2 agrees at 10 bases. V lost 5 bases to trimming and J lost 5 bases; unmatched junction nucleotides: 9. Germline CDR1 reads ENHRY; CDR2 reads SYGVKD. This CDR3 comprises 16 residues. The CDR3 here is CAISPSGRVADNEQFF. For the CDR3, the DNA is TGTGCCATCAGTCCTAGCGGGAGAGTAGCGGACAATGAGCAGTTCTTC.

This chain joins TRBV28 and TRBJ1-1; D unresolved. Germline CDR1 is MDHEN and CDR2 is SYDVKM. The ends were cut back, 7 bases at V and 0 bases at J, with 12 bases in the middle. The CDR3 contains 14 residues. CDR3 DNA sequence: TGTGCCAGCATCTACAGCCCGATGAACACTGAAGCTTTCTTT. This encodes CASIYSPMNTEAFF.

The table lists this clone with a few counts. The chain is built from TRBV2 and TRBJ1-1; D is ambiguous. This CDR3 spans 14 amino acids. Germline V gene data show CDR1 as SNHLY and CDR2 as FYNNEI. The ends were cut back, 4 bases at V and 0 bases at J, with 9 bases in the middle. CDR3 loop: CASSVLRMNTEAFF. The CDR3 DNA reads TGTGCCAGCAGTGTACTCCGCATGAACACTGAAGCTTTCTTT.

The chain has TRBV27 and TRBJ1-4; D ambiguous. CDR3 length: 16 residues. Germline loops: CDR1 MNHEY, CDR2 SMNVEV (reference sequence). V lost 6 bases and J 8 bases, leaving 22 bases between the germline ends. The CDR3 reads CASSQWTGSSGEKLFF. For the CDR3, the DNA is TGTGCCAGCAGCCAATGGACGGGATCCTCCGGGGAAAAACTGTTTTTT.

This clone was detected only a few times. CDR3 in amino acids: CASSQEGGNSYNEQFF. The CDR3 coding sequence is TGCGCCAGCAGCCAAGAGGGAGGGAACTCCTACAATGAGCAGTTCTTC. The V call is TRBV4-3, the J call TRBJ2-1; TRBD2 matches at 7 bases. Germline V gene lookup returns CDR1 LGHNA and CDR2 YSLEER. The CDR3 is 16 amino acids. Germline trimming cut 0 bases from V and 0 bases from J; bases unmatched to any gene: 2.

The CDR3 DNA sequence: TGTGCCAGCAGTTACCATCTGACACCAGCCTACGAGCAGTACTTC. Its protein product is CASSYHLTPAYEQYF. This sequence joins TRBV6-5 and TRBJ2-7; D remains unclear. The CDR3 sequence is 15 residues long. The V end lost 2 bases, the J end lost 2 bases, and 13 bases lay between the germline ends. Germline-derived CDR1 and CDR2 are MNHEY and SVGAGI.

The rearrangement uses TRBV5-1 and TRBJ2-7; 8 nucleotides agree with TRBD2. Germline V gives CDR1 SGHRS, CDR2 YFSETQ. This CDR3 comprises 17 residues. The J segment lost 2 bases and the V segment lost 6 bases, leaving 16 bases of the junction unmatched. In nucleotides, the CDR3 is TGCGCCAGCAATAGGGGTGCGGGGGGAAGAGTGGCCTACGAGCAGTACTTC. Protein product: CASNRGAGGRVAYEQYF. Full variable domain (rest looked up from reference TRBV5-1 and TRBJ2-7): KAGVTQTPRYLIKTRGQQVTLSCSPISGHRSVSWYQQTPGQGLQFLFEYFSETQRNKGNFPGRFSGRQFSNSRSEMNVSTLELGDSALYLCASNRGAGGRVAYEQYFGPGTRLTVT.

V is TRBV28 and J is TRBJ2-7, with a weak D call TRBD2 (6 bases). This CDR3 spans 14 amino acids. Trimming shortened V by 7 bases and J by 0 bases, and 13 bases separated the two germline ends. Germline V gene sequence: CDR1 MDHEN, CDR2 SYDVKM. This CDR3 reads CASKWGVNSYEQYF. Written as DNA, the CDR3 is TGTGCCAGCAAATGGGGGGTAAACTCCTACGAGCAGTACTTC.

This clone was observed a few times. The chain links TRBV6-5 to TRBJ2-7; possibly TRBD1 for D (5 bases). V dropped 10 bases and J dropped 2 bases, with 21 bases sitting between them. The germline gives CDR1 MNHEY, CDR2 SVGAGI. This CDR3 is built from 15 residues. The CDR3 here is CAISTGPEETYEQYF. CDR3 bases: TGTGCCATTTCAACAGGCCCCGAGGAGACCTACGAGCAGTACTTC.

This clone showed up just a few times. The CDR3 DNA reads TGTGCCAGCAGTACACCAAGGACAGGGAAGGACTACAATGAGCAGTTCTTC. It yields the protein CASSTPRTGKDYNEQFF. This chain connects TRBV27 to TRBJ2-1, with 8 bases identical to TRBD1. Germline assignment: CDR1 MNHEY and CDR2 SMNVEV (reference sequence). The CDR3 consists of 17 residues. The V and J ends lost 5 bases and 3 bases, in that order; junction bases with no gene match: 12.

This clone has only a few counts. At one end the junction does not follow the germline gene, possibly because of a read error. The same CDR3 also results from other DNA sequences found in this sample. This rearrangement joins TRBV6-5 to TRBJ1-1; 7 nucleotides line up with TRBD1. The germline CDR1 and CDR2 sequences are MNHEY and SVGAGI. The CDR3 runs 12 residues. The CDR3 spells CASSYRTGEAFF. CDR3 nucleotide sequence: TGTGCCAGCAGTTACCGGACAGGAGAAGCCTTCTTT.

The rearrangement joins TRBV5-1 to TRBJ2-5, with a possible D match to TRBD2 (6 bases). CDR3 length equals 16 residues. V was cut by 3 bases and J by 0 bases, with 15 bases left in between. CDR1 is SGHRS and CDR2 is YFSETQ in the germline V gene. CDR3 bases: TGCGCCAGCAGCTCTGGGGGGACCGTCGACCAAGAGACCCAGTACTTC. This codes for CASSSGGTVDQETQYF.

This clone was observed a handful of times. V gene TRBV4-3 combines with J gene TRBJ2-7; 9 positions match TRBD2. CDR3 length: 17 residues. Trimming cost V 1 base and J 2 bases; bases outside gene matches: 9. Per the germline V gene, CDR1 is LGHNA and CDR2 is YSLEER. The CDR3 DNA sequence: TGCGCCAGCAGCCAAGCGATAGCGGGGGCTCTCCCCTACGAGCAGTACTTC. Protein product: CASSQAIAGALPYEQYF.

This clone was counted between two and nine times. V usage is TRBV11-1 and J usage is TRBJ1-2; 8 nucleotides agree with TRBD1. Germline V gene lookup returns CDR1 SGHAT and CDR2 FQDESV (reference sequence). The V and J ends lost 4 bases and 2 bases, in that order; junction bases with no gene match: 9. This CDR3 is 16 amino acids long. The CDR3 nucleotides are TGTGCCAGCAGCTCCTCACAGGGGGGGCCGAACTATGGCTACACCTTC. It yields the protein CASSSSQGGPNYGYTF.

This clone was observed a few times. The chain links TRBV4-1 to TRBJ1-2, with D maybe TRBD1 (5 bases). The CDR3 contains 13 residues. V dropped 4 bases and J dropped 7 bases, with 13 bases sitting between them. The V gene's germline CDR1 is MGHRA and CDR2 YSYEKL. The DNA for the CDR3 is TGCGCCAGCAGCCTTCGAGGGAGGGGTGGCTACACCTTC. Translation: CASSLRGRGGYTF.

The chain uses TRBV30 and TRBJ2-7, with D perhaps matching TRBD2 (7 bases). The CDR3 is made up of 16 amino acids. V was trimmed by 2 bases and J by 1 base, leaving 18 bases between them. CDR1 is GTSNPN, CDR2 SVGIG, per germline (reference sequence). The DNA for the CDR3 is TGTGCCTGGAGTTTGCTGGGGGCAGCGGGGTCCTACGAGCAGTACGTC. Its translation is CAWSLLGAAGSYEQYV.

The chain is built from TRBV29-1 and TRBJ2-4; weak D call: TRBD1 (6 bases). V dropped 7 bases and J dropped 9 bases, with 16 bases sitting between them. The CDR3 has 12 residues. Per the germline V gene, CDR1 is SQVTM and CDR2 is ANQGSEA. The CDR3, as DNA: TGCAGCGCAGCACAGGGAAGGGGCATTCAGTACTTC. It is translated as CSAAQGRGIQYF. Supplemented by reference TRBV29-1 and TRBJ2-4, the full variable domain reads SAVISQKPSRDICQRGTSLTIQCQVDSQVTMMFWYRQQPGQSLTLIATANQGSEATYESGFVIDKFPISRPNLTFSTLTVSNMSPEDSSIYLCSAAQGRGIQYFGAGTRLSVL.

The chain carries TRBV9 and TRBJ2-1, with TRBD2 matching 8 bases. CDR3 length: 17 amino acids. J lost 2 bases, V lost 4 bases, and 11 bases had no gene match. Germline V CDR1 and CDR2: SGDLS, YYNGEE. The CDR3 sequence: CASSPLGVTSAYNEQFF. CDR3 coding DNA: TGTGCCAGCAGCCCTCTAGGGGTGACTAGCGCCTACAATGAGCAGTTCTTC. The whole variable domain, filled in from reference TRBV9 and TRBJ2-1, reads DSGVTQTPKHLITATGQRVTLRCSPRSGDLSVYWYQQSLDQGLQFLIQYYNGEERAKGNILERFSAQQFPDLHSELNLSSLELGDSALYFCASSPLGVTSAYNEQFFGPGTRLTVL.

This clone was seen more than once but under ten times. This sequence joins TRBV6-1 and TRBJ1-1; D possibly corresponds to TRBD1 (5 bases). Germline lookup yields CDR1 MNHNS and CDR2 SASEGT. The CDR3 loop spans 15 amino acids. V was clipped by 5 bases and J by 1 base, with 14 bases between them. The CDR3 loop is CASSPLLTANTEAFF. In DNA, the CDR3 is TGTGCCAGCAGTCCCCTCCTGACAGCGAACACTGAAGCTTTCTTT.

This clone is medium-sized. The chain joins TRBV6-1 to TRBJ1-5, with D possibly TRBD1 on 6 matching bases. CDR1 and CDR2 (germline): MNHNS, SASEGT. The CDR3 consists of 12 residues. Trimming removed 6 bases from V and 11 bases from J, with 14 bases in between. CDR3 loop: CASSPQGTTQHF. CDR3 coding DNA: TGTGCCAGCAGCCCGCAGGGGACGACCCAGCATTTT.

The chain has TRBV30 and TRBJ2-5; TRBD2 matches 7 bases. The J segment lost 2 bases and the V segment lost 3 bases, leaving 3 bases of the junction unmatched. Germline-derived CDR1 and CDR2 are GTSNPN and SVGIG (reference sequence). The CDR3 extends over 13 amino acids. The CDR3 DNA reads as TGTGCCTGGAGCGGGAGGATACAAGAGACCCAGTACTTC. Translated: CAWSGRIQETQYF.

This clone has more than one count but fewer than ten. The rearrangement links TRBV30 to TRBJ2-2; 8 positions agree with TRBD2. The junction had 6 bases not matched to a gene; V was cut back by 2 bases and J by 7 bases. Germline values: CDR1 GTSNPN, CDR2 SVGIG (reference sequence). There are 14 residues in the CDR3. CDR3 DNA: TGTGCCTGGAGTAAGACTAGCGTTGTCGGGGAGCTGTTTTTT. Amino acids: CAWSKTSVVGELFF.

This clone was detected a few times. The chain joins TRBV11-2 to TRBJ2-7; no clear D. The germline V and J ends were trimmed by 1 base and 3 bases, with 4 bases remaining between them. The CDR3 runs 12 residues. Germline lookup yields CDR1 SGHAT and CDR2 FQNNGV. CDR3 nucleotides: TGTGCCAGCAGCTTAGTTCACTACGAGCAGTACTTC. Translated, it gives CASSLVHYEQYF.

Comments on this clone: The junction differs from germline at one of its ends, possibly a read error. This rearrangement joins TRBV2 to TRBJ2-5, with TRBD2 as a possible D gene (5 bases). The germline V gene has CDR1 SNHLY and CDR2 FYNNEI. This CDR3 comprises 14 residues. CDR3 sequence reads: CASREDNGGETQYF. CDR3 sequence (DNA): TGTGCCAGCAGGGAAGACAACGGCGGGGAGACCCAGTACTTC.

The CDR3 sequence is CASSLLPPGSYEQYF. The CDR3 coding sequence is TGTGCCAGCAGTTTACTCCCACCGGGGTCCTACGAGCAGTACTTC. The chain couples TRBV27 to TRBJ2-7; a weak D match, TRBD2 (5 bases). The germline CDR1 and CDR2 sequences are MNHEY and SMNVEV (reference sequence). The CDR3 runs to 15 residues. Trimming removed 2 bases from V and 1 base from J, with 12 bases in between.

The chain carries TRBV4-3 and TRBJ2-2, with 8 positions matching TRBD2. The CDR3 is made up of 16 amino acids. V was clipped by 0 bases and J by 7 bases; unmatched bases: 7. Germline-derived CDR1 and CDR2 are LGHNA and YSLEER. The CDR3 nucleotides are TGCGCCAGCAGCCAAGACGGATTACTAGCGGTCGGGGAGCTGTTTTTT. Translated: CASSQDGLLAVGELFF.